This TCR beta chain was obtained from a study of sequential checkpoint blockade in melanoma. Assay used: immunoSEQ multiplex PCR; TCRdb lists only in-frame clones, some missing. The top ten hold under 75% of the sample, which has some 11,000 clones, around 79% seen once. The germline V gene has CDR1 SGDLS and CDR2 YYNGEE. Germline trimming cut 4 bases from V and 5 bases from J; bases unmatched to any gene: 3. This CDR3 region has 13 residues. The sample's treatment: randomized to nivolumab then ipilimumab (arm A) or the reverse (arm B). The sequences come from CD8+ T cells sorted from blood (inferred from file names), collected from a patient given nivolumab and ipilimumab in sequence. V and J are TRBV9 and TRBJ2-7; the match to TRBD1 covers 10 bases. This clonotype was obtained from a human donor with melanoma. The CDR3, as DNA: TGTGCCAGCAGCACCGGGACAGGGGACGAGCAGTACTTC. This codes for CASSTGTGDEQYF.